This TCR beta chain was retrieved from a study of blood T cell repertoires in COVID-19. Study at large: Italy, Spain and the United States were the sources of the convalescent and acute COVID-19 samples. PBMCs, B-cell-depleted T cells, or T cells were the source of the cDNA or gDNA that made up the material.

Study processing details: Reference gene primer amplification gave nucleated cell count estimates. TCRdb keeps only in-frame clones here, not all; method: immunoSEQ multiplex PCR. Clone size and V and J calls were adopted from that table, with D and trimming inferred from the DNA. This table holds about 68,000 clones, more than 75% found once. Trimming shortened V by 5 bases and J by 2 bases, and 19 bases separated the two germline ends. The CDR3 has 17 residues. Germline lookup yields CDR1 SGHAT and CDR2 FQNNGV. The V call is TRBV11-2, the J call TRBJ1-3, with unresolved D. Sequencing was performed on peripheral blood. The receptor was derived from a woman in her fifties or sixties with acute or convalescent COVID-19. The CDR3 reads CASSPRRAGYTGNTIYF. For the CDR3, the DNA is TGTGCCAGCAGCCCCCGTCGGGCGGGGTATACTGGAAACACCATATATTTT.